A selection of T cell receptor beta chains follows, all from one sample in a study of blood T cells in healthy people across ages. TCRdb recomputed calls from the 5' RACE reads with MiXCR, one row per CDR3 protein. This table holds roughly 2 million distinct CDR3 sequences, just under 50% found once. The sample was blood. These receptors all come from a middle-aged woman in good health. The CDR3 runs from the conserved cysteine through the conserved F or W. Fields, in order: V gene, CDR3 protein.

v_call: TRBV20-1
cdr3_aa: CSARTTGLKITDTQYF

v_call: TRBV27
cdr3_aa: CASSLSGSDNYGYTF

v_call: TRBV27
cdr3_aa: CASSRPGTLGETQYF

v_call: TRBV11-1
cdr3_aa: CASSSRLAGYRDTQYF

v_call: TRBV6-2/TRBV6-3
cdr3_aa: CAGGQGKITDTQYF

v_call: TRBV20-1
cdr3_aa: CSARDAKENEQFF

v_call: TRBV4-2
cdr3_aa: CASSHRGGTYNEQFF

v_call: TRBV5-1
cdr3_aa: CASSSTTGGYRETQYF

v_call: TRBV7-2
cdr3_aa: CASSLVRVVNSPLHF

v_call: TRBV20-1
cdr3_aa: CSASGGGYNEQYF

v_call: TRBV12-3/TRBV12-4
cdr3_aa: CASSLRTEYNEQYF

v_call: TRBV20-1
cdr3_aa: CSAENARRNNEQFF

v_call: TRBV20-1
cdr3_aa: CSARSLPQFF

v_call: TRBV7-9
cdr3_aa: CASSLTQGVDNEQFF